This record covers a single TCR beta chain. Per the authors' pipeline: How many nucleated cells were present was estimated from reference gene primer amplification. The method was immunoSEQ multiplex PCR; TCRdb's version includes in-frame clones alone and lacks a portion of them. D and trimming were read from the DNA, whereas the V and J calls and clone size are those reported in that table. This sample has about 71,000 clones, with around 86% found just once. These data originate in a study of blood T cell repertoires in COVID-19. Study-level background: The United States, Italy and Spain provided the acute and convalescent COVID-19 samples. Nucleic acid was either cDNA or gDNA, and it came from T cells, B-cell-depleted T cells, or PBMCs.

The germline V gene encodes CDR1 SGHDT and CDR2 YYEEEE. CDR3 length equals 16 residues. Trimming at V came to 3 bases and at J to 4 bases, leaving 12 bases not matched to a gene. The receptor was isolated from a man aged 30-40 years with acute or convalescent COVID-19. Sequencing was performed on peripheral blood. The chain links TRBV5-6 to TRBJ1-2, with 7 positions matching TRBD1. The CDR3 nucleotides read TGTGCCAGCAGCTCACCCTTTAGACAGGGTAGCTATGGCTACACCTTC. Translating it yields CASSSPFRQGSYGYTF.